This T cell receptor (beta chain) was recorded in a study of long-term antiretroviral therapy in people with HIV. A remark on this clone: The antigen remains undetermined.

CDR3 length: 15 residues. Germline V CDR1 and CDR2: SGHDN, FVKESK. Losses at the gene ends were 4 bases for V and 4 bases for J; bases not matched to a gene: 7. Study-level points and caveats: HIV repertoires had narrower CDR3 length ranges than controls.

The study drew at least one pre-ART and at least two post-ART PBMC samples from every donor. Cryopreserved PBMC numbered about 0.9-11 million per sample before DNA extraction. Survey level was the resolution at which the v3.0 immunoSEQ assay ran. The sequencing target was 40,000-50,000 T-cell genomes per sample. Using immunoSEQ multiplex PCR, the repertoire was profiled, and TCRdb retains in-frame clones only, with some absent. This sample has tens of thousands of clones, with 75% to 85% found just once. This TCR was recovered from a woman in her thirties or forties with HIV. The V call is TRBV14, the J call TRBJ1-1; 9 bases align to TRBD1. The sequencing here drew on unsorted PBMCs, taken 0.5 years after starting antiretroviral therapy. The CDR3 nucleotides are TGTGCCAGCAGCCCAATACAGGGGGCAAGCACTGAAGCTTTCTTT. Translating gives CASSPIQGASTEAFF.